This T cell receptor (beta chain) was observed in a study of control samples from healthy donors and cancer patients. TCRdb's table, derived via immunoSEQ multiplex PCR, lists solely in-frame clones and lacks some. The sample includes 120,000 or so clones, roughly 87% of them seen just once. This TCR was recovered from a young man in good health. The specimen sequenced was blood.

This CDR3 reads CASQGSRNSPLHF. CDR3 nucleotide sequence: TGTGCCTCACAGGGGTCACGTAATTCACCCCTCCACTTT. The V gene is TRBV11-2, the J gene TRBJ1-6, with 7 bases aligning to TRBD1. This CDR3 has 13 residues. Germline trimming cut 11 bases from V and 6 bases from J; bases unmatched to any gene: 7. Germline lookup yields CDR1 SGHAT and CDR2 FQNNGV. Variable domain in full (rest from reference TRBV11-2 and TRBJ1-6): EAGVAQSPRYKIIEKRQSVAFWCNPISGHATLYWYQQILGQGPKLLIQFQNNGVVDDSQLPKDRFSAERLKGVDSTLKIQPAKLEDSAVYLCASQGSRNSPLHFGNGTRLTVT.